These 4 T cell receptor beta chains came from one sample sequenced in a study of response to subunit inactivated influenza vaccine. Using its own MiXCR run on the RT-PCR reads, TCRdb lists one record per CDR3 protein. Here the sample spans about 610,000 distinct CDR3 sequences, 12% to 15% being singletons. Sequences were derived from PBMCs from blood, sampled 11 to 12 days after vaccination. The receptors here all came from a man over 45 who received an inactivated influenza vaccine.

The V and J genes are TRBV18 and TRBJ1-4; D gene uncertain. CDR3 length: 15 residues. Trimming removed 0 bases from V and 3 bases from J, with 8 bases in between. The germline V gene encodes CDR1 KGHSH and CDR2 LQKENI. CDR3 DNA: TGTGCCAGCTCACCACCGAGTAGGGCTAATGAAAAACTGTTTTTT. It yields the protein CASSPPSRANEKLFF.

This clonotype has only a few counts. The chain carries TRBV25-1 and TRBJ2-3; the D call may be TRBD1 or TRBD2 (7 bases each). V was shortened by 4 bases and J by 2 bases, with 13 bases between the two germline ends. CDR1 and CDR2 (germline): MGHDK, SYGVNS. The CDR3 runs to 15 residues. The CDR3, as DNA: TGTGCCAGCAGTGCGGGGGGACAGACCACAGATACGCAGTATTTT. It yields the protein CASSAGGQTTDTQYF.

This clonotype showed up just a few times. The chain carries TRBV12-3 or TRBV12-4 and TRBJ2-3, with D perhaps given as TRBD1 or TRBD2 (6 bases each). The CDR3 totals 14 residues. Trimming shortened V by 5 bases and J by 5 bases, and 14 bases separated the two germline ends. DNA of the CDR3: TGTGCCAGCAGTCGTTCGGGGGCGGGAGATACGCAGTATTTT. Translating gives CASSRSGAGDTQYF.

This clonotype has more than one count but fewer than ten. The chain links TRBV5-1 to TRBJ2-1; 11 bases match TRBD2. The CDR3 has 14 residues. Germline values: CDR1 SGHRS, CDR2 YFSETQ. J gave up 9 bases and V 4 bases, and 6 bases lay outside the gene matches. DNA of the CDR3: TGCGCCAGCAGCACCCAGACTAGCGGGGTTGAGCAGTTCTTC. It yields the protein CASSTQTSGVEQFF.